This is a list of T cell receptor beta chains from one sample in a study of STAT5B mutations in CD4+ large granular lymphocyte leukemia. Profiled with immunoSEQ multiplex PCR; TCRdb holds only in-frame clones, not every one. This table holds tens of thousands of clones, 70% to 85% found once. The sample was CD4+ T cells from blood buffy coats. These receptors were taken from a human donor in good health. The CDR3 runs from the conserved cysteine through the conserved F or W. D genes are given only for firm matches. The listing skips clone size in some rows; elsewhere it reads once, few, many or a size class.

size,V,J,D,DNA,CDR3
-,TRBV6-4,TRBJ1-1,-,TGTGCCAGCAGTGAGTCGTTGGCCACTGAAGCTTTCTTT,CASSESLATEAFF
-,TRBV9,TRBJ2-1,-,TGTGCCAGCAGCGTAGAACTAGCTGGTGGGAATGAGCAGTTCTTC,CASSVELAGGNEQFF
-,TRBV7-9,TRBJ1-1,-,TGTGCCAGCAGCTCCCTCGAGGCTGAAGCTTTCTTT,CASSSLEAEAFF
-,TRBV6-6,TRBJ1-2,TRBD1,TGTGCCAGCAGTTACTCGTTAGACAGGGGGGATGGCTACACCTTC,CASSYSLDRGDGYTF
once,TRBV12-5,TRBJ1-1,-,TGTGCTAGTGGTTTGGCGACGGAGTTTGCTGAAGCTTTCTTT,CASGLATEFAEAFF
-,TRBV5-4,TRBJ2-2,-,TGTGCCAGCAGCTTGGGTAGCATCACCGGGGAGCTGTTTTTT,CASSLGSITGELFF
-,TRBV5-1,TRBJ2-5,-,TGCGCCAGCAGCTTGGATCAGGGAGGAGAGACCCAGTACTTC,CASSLDQGGETQYF
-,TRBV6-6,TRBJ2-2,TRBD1,TGTGCCAGCAGCTCGACAGGGACGGACACCGGGGAGCTGTTTTTT,CASSSTGTDTGELFF
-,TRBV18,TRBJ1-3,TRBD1,TGTGCCAGCTCACCGGGACAGGGGGCCATGGGGAACACCATATATTTT,CASSPGQGAMGNTIYF
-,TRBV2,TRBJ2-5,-,TGTGCCAGCAGTGTATCTGGAGCGGGGACCCAGTACTTC,CASSVSGAGTQYF
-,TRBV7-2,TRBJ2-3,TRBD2,TGTGCCAGCAGCTTACAACTAGCGGGGGGGCCCGCAGATACGCAGTATTTT,CASSLQLAGGPADTQYF
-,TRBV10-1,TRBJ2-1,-,TGCGCCAGCAGTGAGTTTCGGGACCTCGGGAACAATGAGCAGTTCTTC,CASSEFRDLGNNEQFF
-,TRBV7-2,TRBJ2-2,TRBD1,TGTGCCAGCAGCTTAGTAGCCGGGACAGGGTACACCGGGGAGCTGTTTTTT,CASSLVAGTGYTGELFF
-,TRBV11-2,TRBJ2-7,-,TGTGCCAGCAGCCCAACGGGGGTTACCTACGAGCAGTACTTC,CASSPTGVTYEQYF
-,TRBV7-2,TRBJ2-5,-,TGTGCCAGCAGCTACGTACAAGAGACCCAGTACTTC,CASSYVQETQYF
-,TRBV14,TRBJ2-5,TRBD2,TGTGCCAGCAGCTATCGGATGGCGGGAGTGGAGACCCAGTACTTC,CASSYRMAGVETQYF
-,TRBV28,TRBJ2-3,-,TGTGCCAGCAGCTCGAGGGGGACACAAGATACGCAGTATTTT,CASSSRGTQDTQYF
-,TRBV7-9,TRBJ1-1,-,TGTGCCAGCAGCTTAGTGGAAGGGTTGAACACTGAAGCTTTCTTT,CASSLVEGLNTEAFF
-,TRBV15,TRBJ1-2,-,TGTGCCACCAGCAGATCTGGGACCCGGGGAGGCTACACCTTC,CATSRSGTRGGYTF
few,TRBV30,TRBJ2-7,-,TGTGCCTGGAAGAGCTCCTACGAGCAGTACTTC,CAWKSSYEQYF
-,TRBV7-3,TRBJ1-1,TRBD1,TGTGCCAGCAGCTTAACGGCCCCGGACAGGGACACTGAAGCTTTCTTT,CASSLTAPDRDTEAFF
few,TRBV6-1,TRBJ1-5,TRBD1,TGTGCCAGCAGGGAACAGGGGAACAATCAGCCCCAGCATTTT,CASREQGNNQPQHF